Listed here is a single T cell receptor beta chain. Libraries were prepared by immunoSEQ multiplex PCR; TCRdb keeps only in-frame clonotypes and omits some of them. The sample yields approximately 480,000 clones, about 85% seen once. CDR1 and CDR2 from the germline V gene are SGHRS and YFSETQ. The CDR3 sequence is 17 residues long. The V segment lost 0 bases and the J segment 4 bases; nucleotides outside the gene matches: 10. The sample comes from a study of blood T cell repertoires in COVID-19. The chain joins TRBV5-1 to TRBJ1-1; 9 bases fit TRBD1. The TCR was taken from a young woman who had recovered from COVID-19. The source material was PBMCs or T cells enriched from blood (not recorded which). This chain's CDR3 is CASSLARDRVETTEAFF. CDR3 DNA sequence: TGCGCCAGCAGCTTGGCTCGGGACAGGGTGGAAACCACTGAAGCTTTCTTT.